The present T cell receptor (beta chain) was sequenced within a study of blood T cells in healthy people across ages (dated by TCRdb to 2015 to 2017). Study-wide context: In model experiments, template switching captured roughly one uniquely barcoded TCR beta cDNA molecule for every two T cells. To avoid experimental bias, donors of different ages were spread randomly across the sequencing lanes. Using the same blood draw, the study looked at two additional independent replicas of 1 million unique cDNA reads for two donors, one aged 18 to 30 and the other aged 80 or older. Age-related changes in TCR beta repertoire diversity were measured in the study by deep sequencing normalized with unique cDNA molecular identifiers. The donors were divided into four age groups: young (average around 16 years), middle-aged (approximately 42), aged (about 61) and long-lived (roughly 86).

Concerning this clonotype itself: The target of this receptor is not known. No base quality information exists; no much larger clone differs at one position.

The library was generated by 5' RACE. Sequencer: Illumina HiSeq 2500. A second roughly 7 to 11 cycle PCR used a sample-barcoded 5' primer and a J-beta primer mix. Each TCR beta cDNA molecule received a unique molecular identifier from a template-switch 5' adaptor carrying 12 random nucleotides. Each sample yielded at least 2.5 million CDR3-containing paired-end reads. First-strand cDNA was synthesized from all RNA with the Mint cDNA synthesis kit, primed by a TRBC-specific oligonucleotide. Following uracil-DNA glycosylase treatment, all cDNA underwent a first 18-cycle PCR with the universal primers M1SS and BC2_uni_R. As for the original processing: Normalization of each sample was performed by random selection of 1 million high-quality reads, each carrying a distinct molecular identifier. Reads sharing molecular identifiers were discarded rather than binned into consensus sequences. MiTCR, with a Q25 quality threshold and the strictest error-elimination algorithm, was used for CDR3 identification, clonotype clustering and error correction. Lower-bound total TCR beta diversity was estimated with a nonparametric unseen species model using Euler transformation. Through fastp at Q25 and MiXCR, TCRdb rebuilt clones from the public reads, retaining in-frame beta chains. Rows matching on CDR3 protein sequence are summarized as one entry with the most common DNA and genes. These V and J calls derive from TCRdb rather than the authors' analysis. Across this sample there are roughly 800,000 distinct CDR3 sequences, with roughly 50% seen only once. The top ten constitute around 22% of the sample.

The paper's findings and limits, for the study overall: Observed TCR beta diversity correlated strongly with the percentage of naive T cells measured by flow cytometry. Observed TCR beta diversity per million T cells fell roughly linearly with age, and a significant reduction was already apparent by age roughly 40. Estimates of total diversity from one million sequenced T cells were regarded as lower bounds and underestimates. Because profiling used bulk unsorted PBMCs, naive and antigen-experienced compartments could not be compared conclusively. The CMV infection status of donors was not known, potentially confounding age-related changes in expanded clonotypes. Compared with the aged group, the long-lived group had more naive CD4+ T cells, fewer expanded clones and increased TCR diversity, suggesting age selection.

The CDR3 goes from the cysteine to the phenylalanine over 14 residues. Just CDR3 DNA is preserved here, 42 bases in frame from base 1. The germline V gene (reference sequence) yields MNHNY for CDR1 and SVGAGI for CDR2. V ends up 2 bases short and J 6 bases short, with an unmatched junction base count of 3. The donors were roughly 40 Caucasian individuals from Russia, aged roughly 6 to 100 years, who were systemically healthy. Approximately 9 milliliters of peripheral blood were collected from each donor into EDTA-treated Vacutainer tubes. Ficoll-Paque density-gradient centrifugation was used to isolate PBMCs, with at least 6.5 million per sample. Trizol reagent was used to extract total RNA from PBMCs, with at least 5.5 micrograms per sample. The percentages of naive CD45RAhigh/CD27high T cells were determined by flow cytometry on a PBMC aliquot from every donor.

This sequence uses TRBV6-6 and TRBJ2-1; TRBD2 agrees with 8 junctional bases. The sequenced material came from blood. This receptor was identified in a young man in good health. CDR3 loop: CASSYTGTSNEQFF. The DNA sequence is as follows: TGTGCCAGCAGTTACACCGGGACTAGCAATGAGCAGTTCTTC.